The 19 T cell receptor beta chains below were found in one sample sequenced in a study of T cells expressing NK-cell markers. TCRdb reprocessed the 5' RACE reads, keeping one entry per CDR3 protein, no DNA. Its table lists over 350,000 distinct CDR3 sequences. Material for sequencing was blood T cells: a sorted CD56 or NKG2C T cell subset, CD4+ or CD8+ T cells, or bulk PBMC T cells (not recorded which). Source of these receptors: a woman in her fifties or sixties in good health.

The J gene is TRBJ2-4, the V gene TRBV6-5; the TRBD2 assignment by TCRdb is unverifiable without DNA. This CDR3 contains 17 residues. Germline CDR1 and CDR2: MNHEY and SVGAGI. The CDR3 sequence is CASSSSLAGIAKNIQYF.

The chain combines TRBV6-1 with TRBJ2-7; TCRdb selects TRBD1, and the lack of DNA leaves this call unchecked. There are 14 residues in the CDR3. Germline lookup yields CDR1 MNHNS and CDR2 SASEGT. CDR3 in amino acids: CASSERGTAIEQYF.

This chain connects TRBV20-1 to TRBJ2-7; no DNA is available, so the TRBD2 call from TCRdb remains unchecked. The CDR3 extends over 15 amino acids. Germline V lookup: CDR1 DFQATT, CDR2 SNEGSKA (reference sequence). CDR3 region: CSARGRREGFYEQYF.

V is TRBV15 and J is TRBJ2-7. Germline CDR1 LNHNV, CDR2 YYDKDF (reference sequence). The CDR3 is 14 residues long. CDR3 region: CATSLRAETYEQYF.

The chain links TRBV3-1 to TRBJ2-5; TCRdb's D call, TRBD2, is unchecked because there is no DNA. The CDR3 length is 15 residues. CDR1 and CDR2 from the germline V gene are LGHDT and YNNKEL (reference sequence). CDR3 loop: CASSQLAGGGETQYF.

The chain couples TRBV7-3 to TRBJ2-3; TCRdb's D call of TRBD1 is untestable without DNA. Germline V gene sequence: CDR1 SGHTA, CDR2 FQGTGA. The CDR3 is 12 amino acids. CDR3 loop: CASSSSGDTQYF.

The chain recombines TRBV2 with TRBJ2-1; TCRdb outputs TRBD2, but without DNA this stays unchecked. The CDR3 runs to 15 residues. Germline V CDR1 and CDR2: SNHLY, FYNNEI. CDR3 residues: CASSFLAGGPSEQFF.

The J gene is TRBJ1-1, the V gene TRBV20-1; TCRdb indicates TRBD1, and absent DNA this call remains unverified. There are 13 residues in the CDR3. Germline values: CDR1 DFQATT, CDR2 SNEGSKA (reference sequence). The CDR3: CSARGRSATEAFF.

V is TRBV12-3 or TRBV12-4 and J is TRBJ2-7; there is no DNA to check the TCRdb D call of TRBD2. There are 14 residues in the CDR3. The CDR3 loop is CASSIGLADYEQYF.

This CDR3 reads CASSASGRGSVNEQFF. The rearrangement joins TRBV2 to TRBJ2-1; the D gene TCRdb calls, TRBD2, cannot be checked with no DNA. CDR1 SNHLY and CDR2 FYNNEI come from the germline V gene. The CDR3 totals 16 residues. Based on the CDR3 plus reference TRBV2 and TRBJ2-1, the full variable domain is EPEVTQTPSHQVTQMGQEVILRCVPISNHLYFYWYRQILGQKVEFLVSFYNNEISEKSEIFDDQFSVERPDGSNFTLKIRSTKLEDSAMYFCASSASGRGSVNEQFFGPGTRLTVL.

V is TRBV12-3 or TRBV12-4 and J is TRBJ2-1; TCRdb lists TRBD1, though no DNA is available to test this call. The CDR3 length is 17 residues. CDR3 loop: CASSLRQGAGVFNEQFF.

The chain carries TRBV5-1 and TRBJ1-2; TCRdb names TRBD1, which stays unverified in the absence of DNA. Germline-derived CDR1 and CDR2 are SGHRS and YFSETQ. The CDR3 sequence is 15 residues long. The CDR3 sequence is CASSPARGLNYGYTF.

This rearrangement joins TRBV27 to TRBJ2-3. The CDR3 consists of 11 residues. Germline values: CDR1 MNHEY, CDR2 SMNVEV (reference sequence). CDR3 region: CASSPKDTQYF.

This rearrangement joins TRBV28 to TRBJ2-3; TCRdb outputs TRBD1, but without DNA this stays unchecked. Per the germline V gene, CDR1 is MDHEN and CDR2 is SYDVKM. This CDR3 has 16 residues. The CDR3 spells CASSLSSGGASFTQYF.

The chain joins TRBV12-3 or TRBV12-4 to TRBJ2-3. The CDR3 spans 15 residues. The CDR3 protein is CASSLDDLGTDTQYF.

The gene calls are TRBV20-1 and TRBJ2-3; TCRdb's D call, TRBD1, is unchecked because there is no DNA. The CDR3 length is 15 residues. The V gene's germline CDR1 is DFQATT and CDR2 SNEGSKA (reference sequence). This CDR3 is CSARAPGGGLDTQYF.

The chain employs TRBV12-3 or TRBV12-4 and TRBJ2-6. The CDR3 contains 13 residues. CDR3 amino acids: CASTMAGANVLTF.

This rearrangement joins TRBV5-1 to TRBJ2-7; with no DNA, the TCRdb D assignment of TRBD1 cannot be verified. The CDR3 consists of 14 residues. CDR1 and CDR2 from the germline V gene are SGHRS and YFSETQ. The CDR3: CASHRRGGVCEQYF. Filled out from reference TRBV5-1 and TRBJ2-7, the complete variable domain reads KAGVTQTPRYLIKTRGQQVTLSCSPISGHRSVSWYQQTPGQGLQFLFEYFSETQRNKGNFPGRFSGRQFSNSRSEMNVSTLELGDSALYLCASHRRGGVCEQYFGPGTRLTVT.

The CDR3 sequence: CASSLIDRGTEAFF. The genes are TRBV11-2 and TRBJ1-1; TCRdb names TRBD1, which stays unverified in the absence of DNA. Germline loops: CDR1 SGHAT, CDR2 FQNNGV. The CDR3 totals 14 residues.